This paragraph reports one TCR beta chain. The germline V and J ends were trimmed by 3 bases and 7 bases, with 13 bases remaining between them. There are 14 residues in the CDR3. Germline CDR1 reads LNHDA; CDR2 reads SQIVND (reference sequence). The data were obtained in a study of Graves' ophthalmopathy and Graves' hyperthyroidism. Study background: There was a collection of peripheral blood at initial diagnosis, before any treatment.

Beta-chain TCR CDR3 regions were amplified from RNA transcripts. First-round RT-PCR used HTBI primers; second-round multiplex PCR followed. One entry per CDR3 protein, called by TCRdb with MiXCR from the multiplex PCR reads. Altogether 650,000 to 900,000 distinct CDR3 sequences are present, 35% to 50% being singletons, with the ten largest covering 40% to 55%. Clinicians diagnosed using symptoms, serum thyroxine, TRAb, thyroid ultrasound and orbital computed tomography. This chain connects TRBV19 to TRBJ1-5; the D gene is possibly TRBD1 (6 bases). Source material: peripheral blood. This TCR was sampled from an adult man with Graves' ophthalmopathy. The CDR3 bases are TGTGCCAGTAGTATTGTACGGGGGCACCAGCCCCAGCATTTT. Protein: CASSIVRGHQPQHF.